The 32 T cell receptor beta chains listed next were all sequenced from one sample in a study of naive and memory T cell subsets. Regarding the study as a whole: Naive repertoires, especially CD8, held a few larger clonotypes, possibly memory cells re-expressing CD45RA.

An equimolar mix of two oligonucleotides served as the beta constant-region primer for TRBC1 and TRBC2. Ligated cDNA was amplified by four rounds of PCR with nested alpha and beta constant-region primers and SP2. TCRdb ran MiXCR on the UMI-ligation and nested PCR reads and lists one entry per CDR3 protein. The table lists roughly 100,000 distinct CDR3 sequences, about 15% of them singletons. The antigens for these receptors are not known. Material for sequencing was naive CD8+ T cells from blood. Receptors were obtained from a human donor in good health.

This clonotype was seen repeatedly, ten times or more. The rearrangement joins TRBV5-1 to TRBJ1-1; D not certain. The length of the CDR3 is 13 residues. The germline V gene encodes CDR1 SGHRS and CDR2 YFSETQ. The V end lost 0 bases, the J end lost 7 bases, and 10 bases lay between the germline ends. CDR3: CASSLAGGLEAFF. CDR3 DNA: TGCGCCAGCAGCTTGGCCGGCGGACTTGAAGCTTTCTTT.

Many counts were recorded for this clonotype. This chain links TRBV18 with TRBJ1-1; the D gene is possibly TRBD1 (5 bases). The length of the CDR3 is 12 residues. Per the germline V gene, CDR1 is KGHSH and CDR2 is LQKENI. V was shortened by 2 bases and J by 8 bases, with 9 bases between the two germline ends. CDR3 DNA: TGTGCCAGCTCACCATCCGGGGCAGAAGCTTTCTTT. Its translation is CASSPSGAEAFF.

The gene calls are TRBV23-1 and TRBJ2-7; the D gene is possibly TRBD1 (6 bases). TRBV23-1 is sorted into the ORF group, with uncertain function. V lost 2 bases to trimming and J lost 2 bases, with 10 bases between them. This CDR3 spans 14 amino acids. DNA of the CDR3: TGCGCCAGCAGTCAACCCGGGACACCCTACGAGCAGTACTTC. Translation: CASSQPGTPYEQYF.

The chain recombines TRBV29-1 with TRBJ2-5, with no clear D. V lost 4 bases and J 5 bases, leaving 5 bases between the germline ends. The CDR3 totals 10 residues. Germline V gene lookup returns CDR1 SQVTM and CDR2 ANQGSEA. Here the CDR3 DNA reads TGCAGCGTTGTGAGGGAGACCCAGTACTTC. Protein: CSVVRETQYF.

The CDR3 DNA is TGTGCCAGCAGCTTAGGGGACAGGGCCCGCTACGAGCAGTACTTC. Protein: CASSLGDRARYEQYF. The rearrangement links TRBV7-6 to TRBJ2-7; 9 nucleotides match TRBD1. The CDR3 extends over 15 amino acids. CDR1 and CDR2 (germline): SGHVS, FNYEAQ. V gave up 1 base and J gave up 3 bases; unmatched junction bases: 4.

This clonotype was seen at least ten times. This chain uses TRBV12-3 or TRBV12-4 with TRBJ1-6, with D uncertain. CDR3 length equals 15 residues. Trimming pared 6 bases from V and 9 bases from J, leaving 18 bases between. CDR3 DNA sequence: TGTGCCAGCAGCGAAAGGGAACCGGTATTTTCACCCCTCCACTTT. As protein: CASSEREPVFSPLHF.

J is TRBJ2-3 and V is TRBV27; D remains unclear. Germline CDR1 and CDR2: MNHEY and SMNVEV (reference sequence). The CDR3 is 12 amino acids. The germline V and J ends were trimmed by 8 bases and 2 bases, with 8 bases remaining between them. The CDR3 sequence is CASRPNTDTQYF. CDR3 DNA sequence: TGTGCCAGCCGACCTAACACAGATACGCAGTATTTT.

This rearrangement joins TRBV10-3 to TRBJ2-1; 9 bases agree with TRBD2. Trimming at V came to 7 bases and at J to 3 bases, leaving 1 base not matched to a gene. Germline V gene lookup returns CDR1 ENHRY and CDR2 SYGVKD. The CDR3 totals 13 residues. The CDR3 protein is CAINSGSYNEQFF. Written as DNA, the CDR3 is TGTGCCATCAATAGCGGGAGCTACAATGAGCAGTTCTTC.

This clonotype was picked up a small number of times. The CDR3 sequence is CASSIHQGAVANNEQFF. CDR3 nucleotide sequence: TGTGCCAGCAGCATACATCAGGGGGCAGTGGCTAACAATGAGCAGTTCTTC. The chain joins TRBV5-4 to TRBJ2-1; 8 positions match TRBD1. The CDR3 consists of 17 residues. Germline CDR1 reads SGHNT; CDR2 reads YYREEE (reference sequence). After removal of 4 bases from V and 5 bases from J, the junction contained 14 bases not matched to a gene.

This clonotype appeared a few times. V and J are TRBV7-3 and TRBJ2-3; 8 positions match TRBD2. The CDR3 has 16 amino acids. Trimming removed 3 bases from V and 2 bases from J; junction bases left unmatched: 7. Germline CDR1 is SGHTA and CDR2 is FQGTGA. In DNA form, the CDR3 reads TGTGCCAGCAGCTTCCGGTTTAGCGGGGACACAGATACGCAGTATTTT. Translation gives CASSFRFSGDTDTQYF. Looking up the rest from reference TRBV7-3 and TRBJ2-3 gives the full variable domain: GAGVSQTPSNKVTEKGKYVELRCDPISGHTALYWYRQSLGQGPEFLIYFQGTGAADDSGLPNDRFFAVRPEGSVSTLKIQRTERGDSAVYLCASSFRFSGDTDTQYFGPGTRLTVL.

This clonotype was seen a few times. CDR3 in DNA: TGTGCCAGTAGTATACTCACCGGGGAGCTGTTTTTT. Residues: CASSILTGELFF. This chain joins TRBV19 and TRBJ2-2; D uncertain. V was pared by 2 bases and J by 4 bases, with 2 bases between. Germline V CDR1 and CDR2: LNHDA, SQIVND (reference sequence). The CDR3 totals 12 residues.

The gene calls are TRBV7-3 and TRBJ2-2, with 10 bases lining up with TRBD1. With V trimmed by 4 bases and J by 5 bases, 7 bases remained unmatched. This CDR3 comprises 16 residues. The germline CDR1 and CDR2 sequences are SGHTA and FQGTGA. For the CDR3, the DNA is TGTGCCAGCAGCTCGGGACAGGGGATAGGAACCGGGGAGCTGTTTTTT. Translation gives CASSSGQGIGTGELFF.

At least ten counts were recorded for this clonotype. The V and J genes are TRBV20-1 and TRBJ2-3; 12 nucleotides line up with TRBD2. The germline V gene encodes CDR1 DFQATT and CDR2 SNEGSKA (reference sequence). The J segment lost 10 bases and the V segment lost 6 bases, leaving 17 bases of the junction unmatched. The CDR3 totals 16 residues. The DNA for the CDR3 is TGCAGTGCCGAGGGTCACAGGGCAGGACTAGCGGGGCCGCAGTATTTT. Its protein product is CSAEGHRAGLAGPQYF.

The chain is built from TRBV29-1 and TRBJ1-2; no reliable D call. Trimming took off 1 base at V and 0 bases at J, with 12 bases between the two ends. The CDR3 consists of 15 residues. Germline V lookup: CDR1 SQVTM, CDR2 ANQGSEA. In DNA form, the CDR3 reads TGCAGCGTTGAAGGAATTATAGGGTCTAACTATGGCTACACCTTC. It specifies CSVEGIIGSNYGYTF. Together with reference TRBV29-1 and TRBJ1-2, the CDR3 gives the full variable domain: SAVISQKPSRDICQRGTSLTIQCQVDSQVTMMFWYRQQPGQSLTLIATANQGSEATYESGFVIDKFPISRPNLTFSTLTVSNMSPEDSSIYLCSVEGIIGSNYGYTFGSGTRLTVV.

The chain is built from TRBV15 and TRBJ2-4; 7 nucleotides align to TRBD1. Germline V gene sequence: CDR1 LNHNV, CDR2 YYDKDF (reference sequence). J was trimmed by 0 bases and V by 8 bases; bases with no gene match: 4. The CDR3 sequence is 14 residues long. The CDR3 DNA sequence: TGTGCCACCCGGGACAGTCTAGCCAAAAACATTCAGTACTTC. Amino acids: CATRDSLAKNIQYF.

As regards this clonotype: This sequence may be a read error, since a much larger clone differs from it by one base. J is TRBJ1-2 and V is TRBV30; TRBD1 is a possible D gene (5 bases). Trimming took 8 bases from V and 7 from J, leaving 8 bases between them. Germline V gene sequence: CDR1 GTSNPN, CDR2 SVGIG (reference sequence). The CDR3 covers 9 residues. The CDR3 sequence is CAQGAGYTF. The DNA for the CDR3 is TGTGCCCAAGGGGCTGGCTACACCTTC.

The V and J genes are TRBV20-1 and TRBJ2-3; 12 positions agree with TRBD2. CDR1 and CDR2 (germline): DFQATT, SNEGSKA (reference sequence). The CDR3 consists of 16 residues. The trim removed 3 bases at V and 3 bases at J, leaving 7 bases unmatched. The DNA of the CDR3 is TGCAGTGCTAGGGCTAGCGGGAGGGCCAGGACAGATACGCAGTATTTT. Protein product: CSARASGRARTDTQYF.

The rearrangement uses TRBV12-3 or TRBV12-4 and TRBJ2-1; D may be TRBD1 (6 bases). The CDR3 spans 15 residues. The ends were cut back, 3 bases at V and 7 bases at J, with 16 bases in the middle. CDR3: CASSFAGQPLNEQFF. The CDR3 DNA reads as TGTGCCAGCAGTTTCGCCGGACAGCCTCTTAATGAGCAGTTCTTC.

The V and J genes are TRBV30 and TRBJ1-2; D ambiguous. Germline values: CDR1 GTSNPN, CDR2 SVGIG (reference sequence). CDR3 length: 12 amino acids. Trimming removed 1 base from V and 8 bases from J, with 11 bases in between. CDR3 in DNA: TGTGCCTGGAGTGGAAAGGGTCGGGGCTACACCTTC. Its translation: CAWSGKGRGYTF.

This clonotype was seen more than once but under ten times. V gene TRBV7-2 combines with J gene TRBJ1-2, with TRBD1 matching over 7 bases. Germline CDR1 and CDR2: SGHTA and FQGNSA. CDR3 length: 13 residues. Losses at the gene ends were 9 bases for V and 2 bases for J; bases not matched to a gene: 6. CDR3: CARRDSLNYGYTF. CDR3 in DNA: TGTGCCAGAAGGGACAGCCTCAACTATGGCTACACCTTC.

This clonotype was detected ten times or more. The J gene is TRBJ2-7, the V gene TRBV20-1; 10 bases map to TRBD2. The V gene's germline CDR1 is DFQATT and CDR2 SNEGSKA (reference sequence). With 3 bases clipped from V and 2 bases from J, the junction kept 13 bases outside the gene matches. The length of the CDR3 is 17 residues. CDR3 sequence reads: CSASWALAGRMPYEQYF. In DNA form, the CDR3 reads TGCAGTGCTAGTTGGGCACTAGCGGGGCGTATGCCCTACGAGCAGTACTTC.

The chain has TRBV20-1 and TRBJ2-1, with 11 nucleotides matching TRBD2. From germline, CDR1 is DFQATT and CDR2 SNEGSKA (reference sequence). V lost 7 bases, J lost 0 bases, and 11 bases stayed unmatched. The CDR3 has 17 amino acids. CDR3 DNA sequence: TGCAGTGTATGGGCTAGCGGGAGGCTGAGCTCCTACAATGAGCAGTTCTTC. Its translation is CSVWASGRLSSYNEQFF.

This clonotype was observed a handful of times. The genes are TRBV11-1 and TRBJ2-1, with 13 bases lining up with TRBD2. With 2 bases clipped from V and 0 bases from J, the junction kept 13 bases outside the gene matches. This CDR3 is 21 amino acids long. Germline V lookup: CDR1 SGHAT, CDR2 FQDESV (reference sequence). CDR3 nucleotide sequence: TGTGCCAGCAGCTTACTCCGGGACAGGGGACTAGCGGGAAACTCCTACAATGAGCAGTTCTTC. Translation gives CASSLLRDRGLAGNSYNEQFF.

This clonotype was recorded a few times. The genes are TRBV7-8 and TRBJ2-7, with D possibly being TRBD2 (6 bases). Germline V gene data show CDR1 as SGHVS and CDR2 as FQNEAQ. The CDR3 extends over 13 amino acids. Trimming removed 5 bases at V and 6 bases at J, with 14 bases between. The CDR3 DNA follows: TGTGCCAGCAGCCGGGAGTGGTTCGGCGAGCAGTACTTC. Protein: CASSREWFGEQYF.

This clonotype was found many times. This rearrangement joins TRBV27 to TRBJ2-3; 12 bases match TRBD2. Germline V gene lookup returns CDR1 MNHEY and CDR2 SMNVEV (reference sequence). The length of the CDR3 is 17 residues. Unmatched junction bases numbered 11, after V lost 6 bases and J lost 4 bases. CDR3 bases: TGTGCCAGCAGCCAAACCGGGACTAGCGGGCGTCCAGATACGCAGTATTTT. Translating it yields CASSQTGTSGRPDTQYF.

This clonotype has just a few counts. This CDR3 is CSVVPTGRIPLNYGYTF. As DNA, the CDR3 is TGCAGCGTTGTCCCGACAGGGCGCATACCCCTTAACTATGGCTACACCTTC. The chain carries TRBV29-1 and TRBJ1-2, with 7 bases aligning to TRBD1. The junction had 15 bases not matched to a gene; V was cut back by 4 bases and J by 1 base. The germline CDR1 and CDR2 sequences are SQVTM and ANQGSEA. There are 17 residues in the CDR3.

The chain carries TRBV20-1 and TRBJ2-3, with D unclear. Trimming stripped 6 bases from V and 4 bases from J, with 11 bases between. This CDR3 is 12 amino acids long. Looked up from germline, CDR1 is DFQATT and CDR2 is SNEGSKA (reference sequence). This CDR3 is CSAQPVADTQYF. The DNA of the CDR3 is TGCAGTGCCCAACCCGTGGCAGATACGCAGTATTTT.

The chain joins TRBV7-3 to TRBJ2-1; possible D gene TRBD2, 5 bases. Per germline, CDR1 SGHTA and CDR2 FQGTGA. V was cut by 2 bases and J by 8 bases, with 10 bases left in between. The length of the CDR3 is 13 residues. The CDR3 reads CASSLDYLDEQFF. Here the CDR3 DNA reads TGTGCCAGCAGCTTAGACTATCTCGATGAGCAGTTCTTC.

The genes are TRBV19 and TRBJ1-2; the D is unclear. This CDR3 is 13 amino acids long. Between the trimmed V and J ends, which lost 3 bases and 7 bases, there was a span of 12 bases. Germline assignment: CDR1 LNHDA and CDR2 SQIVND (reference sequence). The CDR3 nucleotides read TGTGCCAGTAGTATTGGGCCGGATCCTGGCTACACCTTC. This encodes CASSIGPDPGYTF.

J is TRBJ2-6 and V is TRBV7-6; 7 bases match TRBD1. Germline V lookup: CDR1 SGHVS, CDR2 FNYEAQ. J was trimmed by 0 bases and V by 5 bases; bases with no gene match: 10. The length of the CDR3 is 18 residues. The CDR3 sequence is CASSTGQVRYSGANVLTF. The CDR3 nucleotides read TGTGCCAGCAGCACAGGACAGGTTCGCTACTCTGGGGCCAACGTCCTGACTTTC.

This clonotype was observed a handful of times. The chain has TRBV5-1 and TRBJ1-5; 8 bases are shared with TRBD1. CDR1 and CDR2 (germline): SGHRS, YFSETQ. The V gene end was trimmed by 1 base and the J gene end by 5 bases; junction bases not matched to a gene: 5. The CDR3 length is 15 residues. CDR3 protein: CASSLYTGGDQPQHF. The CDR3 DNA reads TGCGCCAGCAGCTTGTATACAGGGGGAGATCAGCCCCAGCATTTT.

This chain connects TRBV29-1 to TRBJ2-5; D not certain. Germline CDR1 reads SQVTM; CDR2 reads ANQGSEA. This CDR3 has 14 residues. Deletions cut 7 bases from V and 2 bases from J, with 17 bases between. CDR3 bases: TGCAGCGCCGCCCCACAGAATCAGCAAGAGACCCAGTACTTC. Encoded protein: CSAAPQNQQETQYF.